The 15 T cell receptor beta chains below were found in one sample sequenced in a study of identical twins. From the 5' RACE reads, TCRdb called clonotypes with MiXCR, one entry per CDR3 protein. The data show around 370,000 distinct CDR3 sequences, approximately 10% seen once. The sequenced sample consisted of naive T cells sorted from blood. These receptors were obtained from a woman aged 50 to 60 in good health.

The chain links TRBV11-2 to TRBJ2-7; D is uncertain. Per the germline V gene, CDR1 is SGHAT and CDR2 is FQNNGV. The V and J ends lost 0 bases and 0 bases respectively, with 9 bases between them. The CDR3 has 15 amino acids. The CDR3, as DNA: TGTGCCAGCAGCTTAGATTTTACAAGCTCCTACGAGCAGTACTTC. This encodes CASSLDFTSSYEQYF.

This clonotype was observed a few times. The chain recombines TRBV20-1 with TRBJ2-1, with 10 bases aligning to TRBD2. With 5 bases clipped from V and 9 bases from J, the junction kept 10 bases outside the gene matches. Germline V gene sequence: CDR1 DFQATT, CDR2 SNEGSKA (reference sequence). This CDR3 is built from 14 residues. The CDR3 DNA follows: TGCAGTGCTTCTCGCCTAGCGGGAGCGGGTGAGCAGTTCTTC. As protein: CSASRLAGAGEQFF.

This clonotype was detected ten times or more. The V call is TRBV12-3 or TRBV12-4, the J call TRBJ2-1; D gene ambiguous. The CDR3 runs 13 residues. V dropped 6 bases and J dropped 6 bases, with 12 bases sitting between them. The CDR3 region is CASRRPDSNEQFF. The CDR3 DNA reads TGTGCCAGCAGGAGGCCGGATAGCAATGAGCAGTTCTTC.

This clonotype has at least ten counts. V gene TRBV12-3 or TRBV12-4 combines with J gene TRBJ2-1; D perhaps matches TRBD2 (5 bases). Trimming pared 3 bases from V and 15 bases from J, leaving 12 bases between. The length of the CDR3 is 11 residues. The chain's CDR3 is CASSFVGLPFF. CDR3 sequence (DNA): TGTGCCAGCAGTTTTGTAGGACTTCCGTTCTTC.

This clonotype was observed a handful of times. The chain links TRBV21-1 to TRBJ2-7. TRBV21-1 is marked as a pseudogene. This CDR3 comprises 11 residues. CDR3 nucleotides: TGTGCCAGCACATCTGCGAGCGAGCAGTACTTC. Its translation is CASTSASEQYF.

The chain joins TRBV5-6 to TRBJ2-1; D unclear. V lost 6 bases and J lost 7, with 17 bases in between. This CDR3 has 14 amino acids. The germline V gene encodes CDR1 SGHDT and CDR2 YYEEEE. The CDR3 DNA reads TGTGCCAGCACCCCGTCCCCCCTATGGAATGAGCAGTTCTTC. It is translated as CASTPSPLWNEQFF. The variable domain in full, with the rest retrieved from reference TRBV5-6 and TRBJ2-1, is DAGVTQSPTHLIKTRGQQVTLRCSPKSGHDTVSWYQQALGQGPQFIFQYYEEEERQRGNFPDRFSGHQFPNYSSELNVNALLLGDSALYLCASTPSPLWNEQFFGPGTRLTVL.

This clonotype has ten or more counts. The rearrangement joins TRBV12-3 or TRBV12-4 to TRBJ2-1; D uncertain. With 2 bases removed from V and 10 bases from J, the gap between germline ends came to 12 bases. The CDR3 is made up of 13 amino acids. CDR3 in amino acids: CASSLIKGREQFF. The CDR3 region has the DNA TGTGCCAGCAGTTTAATAAAGGGAAGGGAGCAGTTCTTC.

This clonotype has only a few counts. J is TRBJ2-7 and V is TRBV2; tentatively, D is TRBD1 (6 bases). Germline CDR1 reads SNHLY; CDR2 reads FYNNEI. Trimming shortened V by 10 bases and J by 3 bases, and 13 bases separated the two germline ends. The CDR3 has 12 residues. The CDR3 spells CAIRDTDYEQYF. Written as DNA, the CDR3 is TGTGCCATCCGGGACACCGACTACGAGCAGTACTTC.

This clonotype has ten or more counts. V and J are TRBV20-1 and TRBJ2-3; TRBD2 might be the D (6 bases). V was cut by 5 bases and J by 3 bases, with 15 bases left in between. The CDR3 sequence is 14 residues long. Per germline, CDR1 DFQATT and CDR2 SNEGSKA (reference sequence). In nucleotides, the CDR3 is TGCAGTGCTTCCCTCGGGACTGGAACAGATACGCAGTATTTT. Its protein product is CSASLGTGTDTQYF.

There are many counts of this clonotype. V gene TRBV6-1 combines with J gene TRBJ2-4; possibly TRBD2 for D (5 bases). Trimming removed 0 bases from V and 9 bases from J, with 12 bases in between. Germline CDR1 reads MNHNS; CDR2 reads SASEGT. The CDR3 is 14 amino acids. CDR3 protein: CASSEASARGIQYF. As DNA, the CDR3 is TGTGCCAGCAGTGAAGCGTCAGCCCGGGGCATTCAGTACTTC.

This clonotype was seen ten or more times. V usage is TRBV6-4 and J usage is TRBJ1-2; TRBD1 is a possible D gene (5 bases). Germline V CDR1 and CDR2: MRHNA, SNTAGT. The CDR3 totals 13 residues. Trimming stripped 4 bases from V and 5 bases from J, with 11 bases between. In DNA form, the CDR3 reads TGTGCCAGCAGTGGATCAGGGTCTTATGGCTACACCTTC. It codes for CASSGSGSYGYTF.

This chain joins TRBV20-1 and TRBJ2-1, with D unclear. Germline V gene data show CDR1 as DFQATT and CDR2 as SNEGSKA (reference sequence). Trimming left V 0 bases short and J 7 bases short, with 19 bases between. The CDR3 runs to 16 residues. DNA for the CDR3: TGCAGTGCTAGAGACGGAGACCCATCCTTTAAGAATGAGCAGTTCTTC. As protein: CSARDGDPSFKNEQFF.

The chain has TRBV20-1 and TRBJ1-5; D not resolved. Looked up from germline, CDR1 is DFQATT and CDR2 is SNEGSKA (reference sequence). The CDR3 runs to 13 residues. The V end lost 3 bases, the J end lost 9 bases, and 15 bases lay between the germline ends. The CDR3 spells CSARRQETGPQHF. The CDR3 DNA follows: TGCAGTGCTAGGCGGCAGGAGACGGGGCCCCAGCATTTT.

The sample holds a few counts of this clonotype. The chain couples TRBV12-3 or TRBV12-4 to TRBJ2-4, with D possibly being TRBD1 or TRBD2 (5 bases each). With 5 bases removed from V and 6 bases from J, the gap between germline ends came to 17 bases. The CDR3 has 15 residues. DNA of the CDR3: TGTGCCAGCAGTAACCCGGGGCTAGTGAGAAACATTCAGTACTTC. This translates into CASSNPGLVRNIQYF.

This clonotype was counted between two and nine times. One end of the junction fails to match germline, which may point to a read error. The CDR3 coding sequence is TGTGCCAGCAGGAGGGGAGCGGGACCAGATACACAGTATTTT. Protein sequence: CASRRGAGPDTQYF. The V gene is TRBV7-9, the J gene TRBJ2-3; 7 nucleotides match TRBD2. Germline CDR1 is SEHNR and CDR2 is FQNEAQ (reference sequence). The CDR3 sequence is 14 residues long.